This T cell receptor beta chain is from a study of blood T cell repertoires in COVID-19. Adults between roughly 18 and 89 years of age took part from about two dozen US areas. Assay: immunoSEQ multiplex PCR; the TCRdb copy retains only in-frame clones and omits some. The sample includes about 300,000 clones, around 86% of them seen just once. The specimen sequenced was PBMCs or T cells enriched from blood (not recorded which). The source is a woman between 35 and 50 years old who had recovered from COVID-19.

The CDR3 here is CASSPGTVSSGNTIYF. The CDR3 region has the DNA TGCGCCAGCAGCCCAGGGACAGTCAGCTCTGGAAACACCATATATTTT. The rearrangement uses TRBV5-1 and TRBJ1-3; 7 bases map to TRBD1. V lost 4 bases to trimming and J lost 0 bases; unmatched junction nucleotides: 7. This CDR3 has 16 amino acids. Germline V lookup: CDR1 SGHRS, CDR2 YFSETQ.